These 20 T cell receptor beta chains were all obtained from the same sample, sequenced in a study of monozygotic twins with inflammatory bowel disease (dated by TCRdb to 2018 to 2020). The library came from 5' RACE. The reads were generated on an Illumina HiSeq 2500. TCRdb reprocessed the reads and lists each CDR3 protein sequence as a single entry, with no DNA. This sample's records show about 210,000 distinct CDR3 sequences. The ten largest clones add up to approximately 1.6% of the sample. Sequences were obtained from blood. The receptors come from a human donor with ulcerative colitis or Crohn's disease, or a healthy co-twin of an affected twin (not recorded which).

This chain links TRBV6-1 with TRBJ2-1; TCRdb's assignment of TRBD2 cannot be checked, as there is no DNA. The CDR3 spans 17 residues. Germline V lookup: CDR1 MNHNS, CDR2 SASEGT. CDR3 loop: CASSGLAGALRDNEQFF.

V usage is TRBV2 and J usage is TRBJ1-3; TCRdb selects TRBD1, and the lack of DNA leaves this call unchecked. This CDR3 comprises 15 residues. Germline V lookup: CDR1 SNHLY, CDR2 FYNNEI. The CDR3 is CAATGSPYSGNTIYF.

This rearrangement joins TRBV10-3 to TRBJ2-3; there is no DNA to check the TCRdb D call of TRBD2. This CDR3 spans 15 amino acids. Germline CDR1 reads ENHRY; CDR2 reads SYGVKD. The CDR3 region is CAIGTSGGGTDTQYF.

The rearrangement uses TRBV12-3 or TRBV12-4 and TRBJ1-2; TCRdb's D gene call, TRBD1, goes unchecked for lack of DNA. This CDR3 comprises 13 residues. This chain's CDR3 is CASSGSRVYGYTF.

The V gene is TRBV3-1, the J gene TRBJ1-2; TCRdb's D call, TRBD1, is unchecked because there is no DNA. The CDR3 is 14 residues long. Germline V gene lookup returns CDR1 LGHDT and CDR2 YNNKEL (reference sequence). The CDR3 is CASSHIDRNYGYTF.

The J gene is TRBJ2-7, the V gene TRBV11-1; TCRdb's D call of TRBD1 is untestable without DNA. CDR3 length equals 13 residues. The germline V gene has CDR1 SGHAT and CDR2 FQDESV (reference sequence). The CDR3 region is CASSTLVLYEQYF.

This chain links TRBV5-1 with TRBJ2-3. The CDR3 contains 14 residues. The germline gives CDR1 SGHRS, CDR2 YFSETQ. CDR3 sequence: CASSLTPITDTQYF.

This chain joins TRBV6-5 and TRBJ1-5; as DNA is missing, the TRBD1 call by TCRdb cannot be tested. Looked up from germline, CDR1 is MNHEY and CDR2 is SVGAGI. The CDR3 length is 12 residues. The CDR3 sequence is CASSTGLGPQHF.

The chain recombines TRBV7-2 with TRBJ2-3; lacking DNA, the TRBD1 call made by TCRdb goes unchecked. From germline, CDR1 is SGHTA and CDR2 FQGNSA. CDR3 size: 14 residues. The CDR3 protein is CASSLGVPTDTQYF.

The V gene is TRBV11-2, the J gene TRBJ2-7; the TRBD1 assignment by TCRdb is unverifiable without DNA. The CDR3 length is 15 residues. CDR1 is SGHAT, CDR2 FQNNGV, per germline. The CDR3 loop reads CASSPRGAFAYEQYF.

This sequence joins TRBV25-1 and TRBJ1-1. The CDR3 spans 13 residues. The germline V gene has CDR1 MGHDK and CDR2 SYGVNS. The CDR3 loop is CASTRRGNTEAFF.

The chain recombines TRBV7-9 with TRBJ1-2; TCRdb gives TRBD1 as the D gene, but with no DNA this cannot be confirmed. The CDR3 is 14 amino acids. Germline CDR1 and CDR2: SEHNR and FQNEAQ (reference sequence). This CDR3 is CASAPGQVSYGYTF.

J is TRBJ2-1 and V is TRBV11-2; lacking DNA, the TRBD2 call made by TCRdb goes unchecked. The CDR3 contains 17 residues. Looked up from germline, CDR1 is SGHAT and CDR2 is FQNNGV. CDR3 in amino acids: CASSSQASGGAYDEQFF. Full variable domain (outside the CDR3, taken from reference TRBV11-2 and TRBJ2-1): EAGVAQSPRYKIIEKRQSVAFWCNPISGHATLYWYQQILGQGPKLLIQFQNNGVVDDSQLPKDRFSAERLKGVDSTLKIQPAKLEDSAVYLCASSSQASGGAYDEQFFGPGTRLTVL.

V usage is TRBV5-1 and J usage is TRBJ2-7; no DNA is available, so the TRBD1 call from TCRdb remains unchecked. CDR3 size: 16 residues. CDR1 is SGHRS and CDR2 is YFSETQ in the germline V gene. CDR3 sequence: CASSPSGAASSYEQYF.

The J gene is TRBJ2-7, the V gene TRBV15; TCRdb designates TRBD1, a call that cannot be tested without DNA. The CDR3 length is 17 residues. CDR1 is LNHNV and CDR2 is YYDKDF in the germline V gene (reference sequence). CDR3 loop: CATSRDTSGTLSYEQYF. The full variable domain, completed using reference TRBV15 and TRBJ2-7, is DAMVIQNPRYQVTQFGKPVTLSCSQTLNHNVMYWYQQKSSQAPKLLFHYYDKDFNNEADTPDNFQSRRPNTSFCFLDIRSPGLGDTAMYLCATSRDTSGTLSYEQYFGPGTRLTVT.

This sequence joins TRBV5-5 and TRBJ1-2. The CDR3 runs to 14 residues. Germline V CDR1 and CDR2: SGHKS, YYEKEE (reference sequence). This CDR3 is CASSAQDGSYGYTF.

V gene TRBV6-5 combines with J gene TRBJ2-2. This CDR3 spans 17 amino acids. In germline, CDR1 is MNHEY, CDR2 SVGAGI. CDR3 protein: CASSYTSGREYTGELFF.

The genes are TRBV5-1 and TRBJ1-4; TCRdb lists TRBD1, though no DNA is available to test this call. The CDR3 is 14 amino acids. Per the germline V gene, CDR1 is SGHRS and CDR2 is YFSETQ. Here the CDR3 reads CASSVGTGYEKLFF. Filled out from reference TRBV5-1 and TRBJ1-4, the complete variable domain reads KAGVTQTPRYLIKTRGQQVTLSCSPISGHRSVSWYQQTPGQGLQFLFEYFSETQRNKGNFPGRFSGRQFSNSRSEMNVSTLELGDSALYLCASSVGTGYEKLFFGSGTQLSVL.

The V and J genes are TRBV15 and TRBJ2-1; TCRdb names TRBD1, which stays unverified in the absence of DNA. This CDR3 region has 15 residues. In germline, CDR1 is LNHNV, CDR2 YYDKDF (reference sequence). CDR3 sequence reads: CATSGDRVKDNEQFF.

The CDR3 sequence: CASSRGLGQGHNEQYF. This chain uses TRBV5-5 with TRBJ2-7; the D gene TCRdb calls, TRBD1, cannot be checked with no DNA. CDR3 length: 16 amino acids. The V gene's germline CDR1 is SGHKS and CDR2 YYEKEE (reference sequence).